The next 23 T cell receptor beta chains were all read from a single sample in a study of T cells in Graves' hyperthyroidism and ophthalmopathy. Regions amplified from RNA transcripts were the TCR beta CDR3 regions. HTBI primers were the set used in a first-round RT-PCR of the TCR CDR3. TCRdb reprocessed the multiplex PCR reads with MiXCR, giving one entry per CDR3 protein. The table has under 500,000 distinct CDR3 sequences, around 15% seen once; the top ten hold 25% to 30%. Sequencing was done on a sample of blood. The source of these receptors is a man between 50 and 59 years old with Graves' ophthalmopathy.

This clonotype was detected ten times or more. The chain joins TRBV3-1 to TRBJ2-5; D perhaps matches TRBD1 (5 bases). The CDR3 runs to 14 residues. Germline CDR1 reads LGHDT; CDR2 reads YNNKEL (reference sequence). V lost 4 bases and J 5 bases, leaving 14 bases between the germline ends. The CDR3 loop is CASSRQGTGETQYF. CDR3 DNA sequence: TGTGCCAGCAGCCGCCAGGGTACTGGGGAGACCCAGTACTTC.

This clonotype showed up just a few times. The chain couples TRBV12-3 or TRBV12-4 to TRBJ2-1, with 7 nucleotides matching TRBD2. This CDR3 region has 12 residues. Trimming removed 6 bases from V and 8 bases from J; junction bases left unmatched: 4. CDR3 DNA: TGTGCCAGCAGCGGGAGCGGGGATGAGCAGTTCTTC. Translating it yields CASSGSGDEQFF.

This clonotype came up a few times. The V and J genes are TRBV10-3 and TRBJ2-2; 7 nucleotides match TRBD1. After removal of 10 bases from V and 2 bases from J, the junction contained 7 bases not matched to a gene. The CDR3 totals 14 residues. CDR1 and CDR2 from the germline V gene are ENHRY and SYGVKD. The CDR3 bases are TGTGCCACAGGGGGAGTTACTAACACCGGGGAGCTGTTTTTT. Amino acids: CATGGVTNTGELFF.

Comments on this clonotype: A read error is possible here, since a much larger clone lies one base away. The DNA of the CDR3 is TGTGCCAGCACTGGGGTATCGTATCGTGGCTACACCTTC. Protein: CASTGVSYRGYTF. This chain connects TRBV6-1 to TRBJ1-2; D gene ambiguous. CDR1 and CDR2 from the germline V gene are MNHNS and SASEGT. The ends were cut back, 7 bases at V and 7 bases at J, with 16 bases in the middle. The CDR3 covers 13 residues.

This clonotype was counted many times. The genes are TRBV30 and TRBJ2-3, with 7 nucleotides matching TRBD2. Germline V lookup: CDR1 GTSNPN, CDR2 SVGIG (reference sequence). Trimming took 2 bases from V and 0 from J; bases not matched to a gene: 8. The CDR3 is 16 residues long. The DNA of the CDR3 is TGTGCCTGGAGTCGCGGGGGAGGATCAAGCACAGATACGCAGTATTTT. It yields the protein CAWSRGGGSSTDTQYF.

This clonotype was observed many times. The CDR3 loop is CASSLSGFTDTQYF. The CDR3 DNA sequence: TGTGCCAGCAGCTTATCAGGTTTCACAGATACGCAGTATTTT. The rearrangement uses TRBV11-2 and TRBJ2-3; D unclear. Germline V gene lookup returns CDR1 SGHAT and CDR2 FQNNGV. Between the trimmed V and J ends, which lost 2 bases and 2 bases, there was a span of 8 bases. This CDR3 has 14 amino acids.

This clonotype was counted at least ten times. The V gene is TRBV7-3, the J gene TRBJ2-1, with TRBD2 identical over 12 bases. The germline CDR1 and CDR2 sequences are SGHTA and FQGTGA. With 2 bases clipped from V and 3 bases from J, the junction kept 5 bases outside the gene matches. CDR3 length: 17 residues. CDR3 amino acids: CASSLSSGRAVYNEQFF. The CDR3 region has the DNA TGTGCCAGCAGCTTATCTAGCGGGAGGGCCGTCTACAATGAGCAGTTCTTC.

This clonotype was picked up a small number of times. The chain is built from TRBV27 and TRBJ2-1, with TRBD2 as a possible D gene (6 bases). The length of the CDR3 is 16 residues. Between the trimmed V and J ends, which lost 6 bases and 3 bases, there was a span of 18 bases. Germline CDR1 MNHEY, CDR2 SMNVEV (reference sequence). The CDR3 bases are TGTGCCAGCAGGCGGGTATCAAGGGGAGGCTACAATGAGCAGTTCTTC. Translated: CASRRVSRGGYNEQFF.

A few counts support this clonotype. CDR3 DNA sequence: TGTGCCAGCAGCGTAGAAGGCGGGAGGAACGAGCAGTACTTC. Its protein product is CASSVEGGRNEQYF. The V and J genes are TRBV9 and TRBJ2-7; TRBD2 matches 8 bases. V shed 0 bases, J shed 5 bases, and the junction held 4 bases outside the gene matches. Germline lookup yields CDR1 SGDLS and CDR2 YYNGEE. The CDR3 covers 14 residues. The whole variable domain, filled in from reference TRBV9 and TRBJ2-7, reads DSGVTQTPKHLITATGQRVTLRCSPRSGDLSVYWYQQSLDQGLQFLIQYYNGEERAKGNILERFSAQQFPDLHSELNLSSLELGDSALYFCASSVEGGRNEQYFGPGTRLTVT.

The chain has TRBV18 and TRBJ1-1, with D uncertain. The CDR3 sequence is 16 residues long. Trimming cost V 6 bases and J 2 bases, with 19 bases left between them. Per germline, CDR1 KGHSH and CDR2 LQKENI. The CDR3 DNA sequence: TGTGCCAGCTCCCCGCTCCAGTCGTTGCGCAACACTGAAGCTTTCTTT. Amino acid sequence: CASSPLQSLRNTEAFF.

This clonotype has more than one count but fewer than ten. The genes are TRBV24-1 and TRBJ1-5; D possibly corresponds to TRBD1 (5 bases). The germline V gene encodes CDR1 KGHDR and CDR2 SFDVKD. The CDR3 spans 15 residues. V gave up 4 bases and J gave up 5 bases, with 14 bases separating them. CDR3 DNA: TGTGCCACCAGTGAGGGACCTCTTCCCTATCAGCCCCAGCATTTT. It yields the protein CATSEGPLPYQPQHF.

This clonotype was counted ten times or more. This chain links TRBV27 with TRBJ2-3; D is undetermined. Germline V CDR1 and CDR2: MNHEY, SMNVEV (reference sequence). The CDR3 has 12 amino acids. Trimming removed 5 bases at V and 6 bases at J, with 9 bases between. The CDR3: CASSHFGDTQYF. The CDR3 DNA sequence: TGTGCCAGCAGTCACTTTGGGGATACGCAGTATTTT.

V usage is TRBV9 and J usage is TRBJ2-7, with D perhaps matching TRBD2 (5 bases). The germline V gene has CDR1 SGDLS and CDR2 YYNGEE. The CDR3 has 17 amino acids. V was clipped by 4 bases and J by 2 bases, with 22 bases between them. CDR3 residues: CASSPREVGSEAYEQYF. CDR3 coding DNA: TGTGCCAGCAGCCCCCGTGAGGTCGGTAGCGAGGCCTACGAGCAGTACTTC.

On this clonotype: The junction differs from germline at one of its ends, possibly a read error. This CDR3 reads CASSVARADPQYF. DNA of the CDR3: TGTGCCAGCAGCGTAGCCAGGGCAGATCCGCAGTATTTT. The chain joins TRBV9 to TRBJ2-3, with D maybe TRBD1 (5 bases). Germline assignment: CDR1 SGDLS and CDR2 YYNGEE. The CDR3 contains 13 residues.

With respect to this clonotype: A read error is possible here, since a much larger clone lies one base away. This chain uses TRBV20-1 with TRBJ2-1, with D maybe TRBD1 (6 bases). This CDR3 has 14 amino acids. In germline, CDR1 is DFQATT, CDR2 SNEGSKA (reference sequence). V was pared by 3 bases and J by 10 bases, with 19 bases between. DNA of the CDR3: TGCAGTGCTAGTCCAGTGAGGGCCAGGGGCGAGCAGTTCTTC. It specifies CSASPVRARGEQFF.

A few counts support this clonotype. This chain connects TRBV30 to TRBJ1-1; D unclear. There are 14 residues in the CDR3. From germline, CDR1 is GTSNPN and CDR2 SVGIG (reference sequence). V lost 1 base and J lost 1, with 10 bases in between. CDR3: CAWSETVGNTEAFF. The DNA of the CDR3 is TGTGCCTGGAGTGAAACAGTAGGGAACACTGAAGCTTTCTTT. Full variable domain (remainder filled in from reference TRBV30 and TRBJ1-1): SQTIHQWPATLVQPVGSPLSLECTVEGTSNPNLYWYRQAAGRGLQLLFYSVGIGQISSEVPQNLSASRPQDRQFILSSKKLLLSDSGFYLCAWSETVGNTEAFFGQGTRLTVV.

The chain carries TRBV15 and TRBJ1-1; D gene uncertain. Germline CDR1 is LNHNV and CDR2 is YYDKDF (reference sequence). The length of the CDR3 is 13 residues. The germline V and J ends were trimmed by 2 bases and 4 bases, with 8 bases remaining between them. The CDR3 spells CATSRRIATEAFF. The CDR3 DNA reads TGTGCCACCAGCAGACGTATCGCCACTGAAGCTTTCTTT.

This clonotype was seen a handful of times. The V gene is TRBV5-1, the J gene TRBJ1-3; D possibly corresponds to TRBD1 (6 bases). The CDR3 is made up of 15 amino acids. The germline CDR1 and CDR2 sequences are SGHRS and YFSETQ. V shed 6 bases and J shed 5 bases, with 18 bases lying between them. This chain's CDR3 is CASNSGTRDRNTIYF. In nucleotides, the CDR3 is TGCGCCAGCAACTCCGGGACAAGGGATCGAAACACCATATATTTT.

The sample holds many counts of this clonotype. The chain uses TRBV5-1 and TRBJ2-1; D possibly corresponds to TRBD2 (5 bases). The CDR3 is made up of 16 amino acids. In germline, CDR1 is SGHRS, CDR2 YFSETQ. V gave up 4 bases and J gave up 4 bases, with 18 bases separating them. The CDR3 DNA reads as TGCGCCAGCAGCGGCGGAAGCGGTTTCGGATACAATGAGCAGTTCTTC. Protein sequence: CASSGGSGFGYNEQFF.

The genes are TRBV6-6 and TRBJ2-2; TRBD2 agrees at 7 bases. Germline trimming cut 0 bases from V and 6 bases from J; bases unmatched to any gene: 7. The germline V gene encodes CDR1 MNHNY and CDR2 SVGAGI (reference sequence). The CDR3 runs 16 residues. The CDR3 protein is CASSYSISRESGELFF. In DNA, the CDR3 is TGTGCCAGCAGTTACTCGATTTCGCGGGAGTCCGGGGAGCTGTTTTTT.

This clonotype showed up many times. J is TRBJ2-1 and V is TRBV19, with 7 bases fitting TRBD2. The CDR3 totals 13 residues. The germline gives CDR1 LNHDA, CDR2 SQIVND (reference sequence). The V gene end was trimmed by 9 bases and the J gene end by 10 bases; junction bases not matched to a gene: 12. The CDR3 DNA reads TGTGCCAGCCTAGCGGAGGGGCATAAGGAGCAGTTCTTC. It translates to CASLAEGHKEQFF.

The rearrangement links TRBV5-1 to TRBJ1-3; D ambiguous. The CDR3 runs to 14 residues. V lost 4 bases and J lost 0, with 8 bases in between. Germline V gives CDR1 SGHRS, CDR2 YFSETQ. The CDR3 DNA reads as TGCGCCAGCAGCGTGACCAGCTCTGGAAACACCATATATTTT. This encodes CASSVTSSGNTIYF. Drawing the rest from reference TRBV5-1 and TRBJ1-3, the complete variable domain is KAGVTQTPRYLIKTRGQQVTLSCSPISGHRSVSWYQQTPGQGLQFLFEYFSETQRNKGNFPGRFSGRQFSNSRSEMNVSTLELGDSALYLCASSVTSSGNTIYFGEGSWLTVV.

On this clonotype: A much larger clonotype is one base distant, so this may be a read error. The chain carries TRBV3-1 and TRBJ2-3; weak D call: TRBD2 (6 bases). V lost 4 bases, J lost 7 bases, and 12 bases lay in between. CDR3 size: 13 residues. CDR1 is LGHDT and CDR2 is YNNKEL in the germline V gene (reference sequence). For the CDR3, the DNA is TGTGCCAGCAGCCTTTCGGGAGCTTATACGCAGTATTTT. Protein product: CASSLSGAYTQYF.